This T cell receptor beta chain was recorded in a study of blood T cell repertoires in COVID-19. Study-level information: T cells, B-cell-depleted T cells, or PBMCs provided the cDNA or gDNA that served as material.

Trimming cost V 5 bases and J 3 bases; bases outside gene matches: 7. The length of the CDR3 is 16 residues. From germline, CDR1 is SGHTA and CDR2 FQGTGA. Authors' analysis steps: Quantification of nucleated cells was approximated via reference gene primer amplification. Sequencing was performed with immunoSEQ multiplex PCR; in TCRdb, only in-frame clones are kept and a portion is missing. The DNA gave D and trimming, while V, J and clone size come from that table. The table records around 97,000 clones, 82% of them present only once. The sequencing input was peripheral blood. The J gene is TRBJ2-2, the V gene TRBV7-3, with 9 bases matching TRBD2. The sequence came from a man aged 65 to 79 with acute or convalescent COVID-19. In DNA, the CDR3 is TGTGCCAGCAGCCCCGGGACTAGCCTGTACACCGGGGAGCTGTTTTTT. Its translation: CASSPGTSLYTGELFF.